The 3 T cell receptor beta chains below were found in one sample sequenced in a study of shared clonotypes between healthy human individuals. The data were produced by immunoSEQ multiplex PCR, yet TCRdb's version contains in-frame clones alone and is incomplete. The profile covers fewer than 100,000 clones, with roughly 69% appearing a single time and around 41% taken by the ten largest. Source material: memory CD8+ T cells sorted from blood. Regarding subset: CD45RO+ cells pooled with CCR7-negative TemRA cells. The receptor source for this set is a man aged 30 to 39 in good health.

In its sample, this clone was seen a few times. This chain joins TRBV7-2 and TRBJ2-7; TRBD1 might be the D (6 bases). Looked up from germline, CDR1 is SGHTA and CDR2 is FQGNSA. This CDR3 comprises 15 residues. The V end was cut by 4 bases, the J end by 5 bases, with 18 bases between. CDR3 coding DNA: TGTGCCAGCAGCTCCTGGGGGCCAAGCCTGGACGAGCAGTACTTC. It translates to CASSSWGPSLDEQYF. The whole variable domain, remainder taken from reference TRBV7-2 and TRBJ2-7, is GAGVSQSPSNKVTEKGKDVELRCDPISGHTALYWYRQSLGQGLEFLIYFQGNSAPDKSGLPSDRFSAERTGGSVSTLTIQRTQQEDSAVYLCASSSWGPSLDEQYFGPGTRLTVT.

This clone was counted between two and nine times. The chain recombines TRBV27 with TRBJ1-5; TRBD1 agrees at 7 bases. In germline, CDR1 is MNHEY, CDR2 SMNVEV (reference sequence). The CDR3 spans 16 residues. The V and J ends lost 4 bases and 4 bases, in that order; junction bases with no gene match: 10. In nucleotides, the CDR3 is TGTGCCAGCAGTTCCTACCTGGGACAGCTTAATCAGCCCCAGCATTTT. Translating it yields CASSSYLGQLNQPQHF.

The chain combines TRBV19 with TRBJ2-7; TRBD2 matches at 13 bases. The trim removed 10 bases at V and 0 bases at J, leaving 6 bases unmatched. This CDR3 is built from 15 residues. CDR1 is LNHDA and CDR2 is SQIVND in the germline V gene (reference sequence). The CDR3: CATQGLAGLSYEQYF. DNA for the CDR3: TGTGCCACTCAGGGACTAGCGGGACTCTCCTACGAGCAGTACTTC.